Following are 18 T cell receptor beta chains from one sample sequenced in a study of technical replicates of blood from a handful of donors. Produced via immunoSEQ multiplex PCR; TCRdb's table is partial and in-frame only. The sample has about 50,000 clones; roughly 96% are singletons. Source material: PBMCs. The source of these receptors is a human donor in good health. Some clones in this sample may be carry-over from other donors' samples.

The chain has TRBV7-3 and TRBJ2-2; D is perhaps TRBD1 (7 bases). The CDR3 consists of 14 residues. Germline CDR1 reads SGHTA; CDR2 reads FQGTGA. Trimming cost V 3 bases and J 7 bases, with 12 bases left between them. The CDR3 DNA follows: TGTGCCAGCAGCTTTCAGGGGGGTAACGGGGAGCTGTTTTTT. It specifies CASSFQGGNGELFF.

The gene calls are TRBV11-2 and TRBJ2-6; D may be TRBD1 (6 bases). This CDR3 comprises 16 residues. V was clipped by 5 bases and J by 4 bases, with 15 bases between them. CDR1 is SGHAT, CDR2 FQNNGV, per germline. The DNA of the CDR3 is TGTGCCAGCAGCCCCACTCAGGGGACCGGGGCCAACGTCCTGACTTTC. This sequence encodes CASSPTQGTGANVLTF.

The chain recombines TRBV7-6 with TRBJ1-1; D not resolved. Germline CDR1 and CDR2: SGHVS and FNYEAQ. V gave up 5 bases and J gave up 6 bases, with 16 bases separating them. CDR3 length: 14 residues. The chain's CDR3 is CASSPEPDVAEAFF. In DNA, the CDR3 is TGTGCCAGCAGCCCGGAGCCCGATGTGGCTGAAGCTTTCTTT.

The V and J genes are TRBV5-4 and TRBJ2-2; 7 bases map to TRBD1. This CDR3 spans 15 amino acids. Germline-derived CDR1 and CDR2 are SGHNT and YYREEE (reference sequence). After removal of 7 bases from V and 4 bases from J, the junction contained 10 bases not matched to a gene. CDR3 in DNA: TGTGCCAGCGGAAGAGGGGGCTCATTCACCGGGGAGCTGTTTTTT. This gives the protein CASGRGGSFTGELFF.

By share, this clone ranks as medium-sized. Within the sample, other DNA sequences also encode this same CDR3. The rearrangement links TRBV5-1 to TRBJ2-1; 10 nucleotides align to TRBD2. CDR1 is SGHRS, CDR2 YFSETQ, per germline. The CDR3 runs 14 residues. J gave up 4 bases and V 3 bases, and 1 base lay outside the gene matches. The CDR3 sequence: CASSSSGGYNEQFF. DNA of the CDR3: TGCGCCAGCAGCTCTAGCGGGGGATACAATGAGCAGTTCTTC.

The CDR3 here is CASSQGFGGGNSPLHF. CDR3 bases: TGCGCCAGCAGCCAAGGATTCGGCGGGGGAAATTCACCCCTCCACTTT. The chain links TRBV4-3 to TRBJ1-6, with D perhaps TRBD1 (5 bases). The V end was cut by 1 base, the J end by 7 bases, with 14 bases between. The CDR3 contains 16 residues. From germline, CDR1 is LGHNA and CDR2 YSLEER.

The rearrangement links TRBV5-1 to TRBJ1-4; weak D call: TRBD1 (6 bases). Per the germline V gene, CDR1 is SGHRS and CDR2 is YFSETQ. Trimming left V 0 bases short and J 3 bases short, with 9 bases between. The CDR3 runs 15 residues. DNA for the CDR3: TGCGCCAGCAGCTTGGTCAGGGGCCCTAATGAAAAACTGTTTTTT. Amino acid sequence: CASSLVRGPNEKLFF.

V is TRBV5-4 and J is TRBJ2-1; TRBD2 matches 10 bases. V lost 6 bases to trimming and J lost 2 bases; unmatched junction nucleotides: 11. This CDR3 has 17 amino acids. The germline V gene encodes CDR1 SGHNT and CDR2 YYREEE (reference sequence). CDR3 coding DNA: TGTGCCAGCACCCGAGCTAGCGGGAGTCGCACCTACAATGAGCAGTTCTTC. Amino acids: CASTRASGSRTYNEQFF.

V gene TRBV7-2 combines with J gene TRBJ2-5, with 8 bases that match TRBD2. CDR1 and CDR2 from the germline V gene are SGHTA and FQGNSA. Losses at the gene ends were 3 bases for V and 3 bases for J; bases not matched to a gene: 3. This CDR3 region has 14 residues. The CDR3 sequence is CASSFFGGEETQYF. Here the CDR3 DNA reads TGTGCCAGCAGCTTTTTCGGGGGGGAAGAGACCCAGTACTTC.

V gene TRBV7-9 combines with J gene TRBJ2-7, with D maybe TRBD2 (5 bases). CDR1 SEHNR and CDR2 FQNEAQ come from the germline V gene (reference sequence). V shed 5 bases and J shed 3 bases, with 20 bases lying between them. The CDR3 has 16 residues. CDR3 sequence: CASSGTGFARNYEQYF. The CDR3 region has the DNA TGTGCCAGCAGCGGAACGGGGTTTGCGAGGAACTACGAGCAGTACTTC. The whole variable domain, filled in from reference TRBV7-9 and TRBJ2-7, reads DTGVSQNPRHKITKRGQNVTFRCDPISEHNRLYWYRQTLGQGPEFLTYFQNEAQLEKSRLLSDRFSAERPKGSFSTLEIQRTEQGDSAMYLCASSGTGFARNYEQYFGPGTRLTVT.

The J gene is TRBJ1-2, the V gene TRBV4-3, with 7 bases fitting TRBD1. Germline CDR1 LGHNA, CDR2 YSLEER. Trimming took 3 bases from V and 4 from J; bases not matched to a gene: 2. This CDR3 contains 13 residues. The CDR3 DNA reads TGCGCCAGCAGCCATGGGACAGCCTATGGCTACACCTTC. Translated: CASSHGTAYGYTF.

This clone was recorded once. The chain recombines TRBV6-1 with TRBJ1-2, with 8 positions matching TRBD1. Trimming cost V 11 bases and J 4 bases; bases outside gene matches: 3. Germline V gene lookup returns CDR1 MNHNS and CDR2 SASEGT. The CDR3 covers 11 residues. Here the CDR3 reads CASDRVYGYTF. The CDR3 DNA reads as TGTGCCTCGGACAGGGTCTATGGCTACACCTTC.

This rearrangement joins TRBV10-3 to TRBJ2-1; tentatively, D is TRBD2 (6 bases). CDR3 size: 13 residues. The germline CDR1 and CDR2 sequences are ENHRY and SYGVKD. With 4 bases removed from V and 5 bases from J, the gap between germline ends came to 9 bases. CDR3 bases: TGTGCCATCAGTGGTGGGGGGAACAATGAGCAGTTCTTC. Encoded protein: CAISGGGNNEQFF.

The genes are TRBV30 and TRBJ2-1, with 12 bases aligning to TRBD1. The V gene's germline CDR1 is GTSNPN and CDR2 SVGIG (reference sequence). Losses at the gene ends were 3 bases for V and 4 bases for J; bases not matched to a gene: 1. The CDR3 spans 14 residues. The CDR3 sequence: CAWRGQGAYNEQFF. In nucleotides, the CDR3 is TGTGCCTGGAGGGGACAGGGGGCATACAATGAGCAGTTCTTC.

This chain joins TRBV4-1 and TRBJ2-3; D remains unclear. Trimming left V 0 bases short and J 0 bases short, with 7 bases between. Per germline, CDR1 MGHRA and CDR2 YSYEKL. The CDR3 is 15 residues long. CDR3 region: CASSQDSSSTDTQYF. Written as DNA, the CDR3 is TGCGCCAGCAGCCAAGATTCTAGTAGCACAGATACGCAGTATTTT.

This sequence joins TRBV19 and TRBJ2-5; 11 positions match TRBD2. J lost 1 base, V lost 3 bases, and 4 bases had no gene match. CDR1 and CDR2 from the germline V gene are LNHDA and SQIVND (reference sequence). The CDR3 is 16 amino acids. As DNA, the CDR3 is TGTGCCAGTAGTATTTCTGGGACTAGCGGCCAAGAGACCCAGTACTTC. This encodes CASSISGTSGQETQYF.

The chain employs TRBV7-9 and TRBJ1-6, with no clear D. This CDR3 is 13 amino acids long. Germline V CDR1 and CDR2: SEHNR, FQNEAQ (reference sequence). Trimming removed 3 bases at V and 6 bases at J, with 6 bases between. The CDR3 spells CASSLSGNSPLHF. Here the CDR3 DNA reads TGTGCCAGCAGCTTGTCCGGTAATTCACCCCTCCACTTT.

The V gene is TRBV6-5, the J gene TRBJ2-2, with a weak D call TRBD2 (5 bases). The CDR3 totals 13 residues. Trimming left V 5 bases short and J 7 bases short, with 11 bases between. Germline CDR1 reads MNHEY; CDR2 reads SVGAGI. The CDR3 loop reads CASSGEGSGELFF. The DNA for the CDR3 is TGTGCCAGCAGTGGGGAAGGGAGCGGGGAGCTGTTTTTT.